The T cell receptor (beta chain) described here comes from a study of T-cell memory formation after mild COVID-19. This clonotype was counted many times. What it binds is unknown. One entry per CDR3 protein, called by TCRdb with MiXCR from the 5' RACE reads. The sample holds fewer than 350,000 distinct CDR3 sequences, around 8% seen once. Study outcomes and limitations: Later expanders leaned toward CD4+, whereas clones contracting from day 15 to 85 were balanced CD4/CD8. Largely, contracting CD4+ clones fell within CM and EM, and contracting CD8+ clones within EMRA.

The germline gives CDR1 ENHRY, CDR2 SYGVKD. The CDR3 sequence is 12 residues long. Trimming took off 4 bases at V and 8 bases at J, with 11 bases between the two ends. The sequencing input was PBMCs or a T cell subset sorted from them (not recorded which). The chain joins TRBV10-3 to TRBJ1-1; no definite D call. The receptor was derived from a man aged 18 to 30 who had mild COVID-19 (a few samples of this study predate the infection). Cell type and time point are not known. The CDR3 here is CAISARMGEAFF. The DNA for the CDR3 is TGTGCCATCAGTGCTAGGATGGGGGAAGCTTTCTTT.